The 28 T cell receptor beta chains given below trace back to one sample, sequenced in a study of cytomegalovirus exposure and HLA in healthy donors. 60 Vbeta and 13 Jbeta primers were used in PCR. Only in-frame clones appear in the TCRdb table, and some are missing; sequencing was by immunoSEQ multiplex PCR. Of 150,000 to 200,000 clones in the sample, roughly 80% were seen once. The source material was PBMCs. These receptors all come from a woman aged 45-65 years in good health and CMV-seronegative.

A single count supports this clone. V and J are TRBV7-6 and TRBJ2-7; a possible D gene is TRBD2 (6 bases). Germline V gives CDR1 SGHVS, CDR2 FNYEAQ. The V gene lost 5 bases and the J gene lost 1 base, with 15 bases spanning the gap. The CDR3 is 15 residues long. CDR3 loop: CASSPTGVGSYEQYF. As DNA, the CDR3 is TGTGCCAGCAGCCCTACGGGGGTCGGGTCCTACGAGCAGTACTTC.

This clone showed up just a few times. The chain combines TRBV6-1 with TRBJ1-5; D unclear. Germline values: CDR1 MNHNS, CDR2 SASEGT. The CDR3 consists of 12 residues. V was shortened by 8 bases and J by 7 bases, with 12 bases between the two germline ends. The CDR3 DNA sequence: TGTGCCAGCGGGGAGTATCGCCAGCCCCAGCATTTT. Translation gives CASGEYRQPQHF.

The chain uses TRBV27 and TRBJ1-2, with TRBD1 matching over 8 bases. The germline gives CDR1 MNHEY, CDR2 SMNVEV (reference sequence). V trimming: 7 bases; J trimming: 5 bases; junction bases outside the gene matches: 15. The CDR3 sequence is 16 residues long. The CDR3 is CASTPLGQGNSYGYTF. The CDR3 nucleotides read TGTGCCAGCACCCCTCTTGGACAGGGCAACTCTTATGGCTACACCTTC.

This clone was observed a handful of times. The CDR3 loop reads CASSVAAGHYEQYF. In DNA, the CDR3 is TGTGCCAGCAGCGTAGCAGCGGGACACTACGAGCAGTACTTC. The rearrangement joins TRBV9 to TRBJ2-7, with a possible D match to TRBD2 (7 bases). CDR1 SGDLS and CDR2 YYNGEE come from the germline V gene. The CDR3 extends over 14 amino acids. V shed 0 bases and J shed 3 bases, with 10 bases lying between them.

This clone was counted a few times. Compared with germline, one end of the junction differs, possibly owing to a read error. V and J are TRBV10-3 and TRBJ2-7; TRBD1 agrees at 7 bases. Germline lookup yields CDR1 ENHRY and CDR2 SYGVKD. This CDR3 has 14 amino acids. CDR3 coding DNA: TGTGCCAGCAGTTCCGGGACAGTCCTGTGGGAGCAGTACTTC. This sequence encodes CASSSGTVLWEQYF.

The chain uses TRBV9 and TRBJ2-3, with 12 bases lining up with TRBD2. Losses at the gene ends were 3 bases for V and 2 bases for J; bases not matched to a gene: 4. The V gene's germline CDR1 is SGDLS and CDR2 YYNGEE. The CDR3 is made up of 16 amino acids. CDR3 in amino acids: CASSEASGGATDTQYF. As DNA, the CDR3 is TGTGCCAGCAGCGAAGCTAGCGGGGGGGCCACAGATACGCAGTATTTT.

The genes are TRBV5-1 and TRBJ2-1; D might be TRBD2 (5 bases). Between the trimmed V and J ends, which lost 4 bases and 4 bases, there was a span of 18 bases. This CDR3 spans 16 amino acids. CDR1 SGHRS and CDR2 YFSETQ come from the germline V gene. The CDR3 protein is CASSALRASAYNEQFF. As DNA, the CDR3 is TGCGCCAGCAGCGCTTTGAGGGCCTCGGCTTACAATGAGCAGTTCTTC. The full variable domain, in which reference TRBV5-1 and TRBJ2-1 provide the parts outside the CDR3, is KAGVTQTPRYLIKTRGQQVTLSCSPISGHRSVSWYQQTPGQGLQFLFEYFSETQRNKGNFPGRFSGRQFSNSRSEMNVSTLELGDSALYLCASSALRASAYNEQFFGPGTRLTVL.

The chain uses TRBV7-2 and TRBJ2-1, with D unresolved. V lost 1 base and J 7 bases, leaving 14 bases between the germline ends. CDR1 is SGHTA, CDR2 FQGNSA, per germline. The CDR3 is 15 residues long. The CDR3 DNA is TGTGCCAGCAGCTTAGGACAATTCGGTAGGAATGAGCAGTTCTTC. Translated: CASSLGQFGRNEQFF.

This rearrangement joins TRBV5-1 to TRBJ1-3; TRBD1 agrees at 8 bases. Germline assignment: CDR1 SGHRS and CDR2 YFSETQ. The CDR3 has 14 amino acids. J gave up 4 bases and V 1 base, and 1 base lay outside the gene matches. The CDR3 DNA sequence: TGCGCCAGCAGCTTGAGACAGGGGGGAAACACCATATATTTT. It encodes CASSLRQGGNTIYF.

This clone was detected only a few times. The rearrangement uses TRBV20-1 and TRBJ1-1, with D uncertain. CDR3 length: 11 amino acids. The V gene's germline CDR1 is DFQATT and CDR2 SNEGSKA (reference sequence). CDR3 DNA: TGCAGGGCCGGGATGAACACTGAAGCTTTCTTT. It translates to CRAGMNTEAFF.

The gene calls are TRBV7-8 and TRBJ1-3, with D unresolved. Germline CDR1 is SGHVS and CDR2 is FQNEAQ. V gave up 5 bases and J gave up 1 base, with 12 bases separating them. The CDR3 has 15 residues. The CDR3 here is CASSPEAGSGNTIYF. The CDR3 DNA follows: TGTGCCAGCAGCCCGGAGGCTGGATCTGGAAACACCATATATTTT.

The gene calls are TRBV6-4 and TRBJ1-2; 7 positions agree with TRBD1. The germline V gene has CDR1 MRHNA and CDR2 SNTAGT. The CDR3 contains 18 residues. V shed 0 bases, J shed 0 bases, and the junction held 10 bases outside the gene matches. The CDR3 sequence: CASSDSGQGEAPNYGYTF. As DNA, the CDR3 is TGTGCCAGCAGTGACTCAGGGCAGGGGGAAGCCCCTAACTATGGCTACACCTTC.

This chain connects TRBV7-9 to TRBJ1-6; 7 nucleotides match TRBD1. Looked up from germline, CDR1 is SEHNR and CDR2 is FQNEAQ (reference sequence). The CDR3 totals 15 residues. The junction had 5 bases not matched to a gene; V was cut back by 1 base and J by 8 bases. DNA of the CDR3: TGTGCCAGCAGCTTAGGGAGAGGGGGCGATTCACCCCTCCACTTT. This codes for CASSLGRGGDSPLHF.

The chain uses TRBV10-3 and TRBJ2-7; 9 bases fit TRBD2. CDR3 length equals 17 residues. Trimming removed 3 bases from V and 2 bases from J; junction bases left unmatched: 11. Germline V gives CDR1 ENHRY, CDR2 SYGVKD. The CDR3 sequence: CAISDVGGRASPYEQYF. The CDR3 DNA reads TGTGCCATCAGTGATGTCGGCGGGAGGGCCAGCCCCTACGAGCAGTACTTC.

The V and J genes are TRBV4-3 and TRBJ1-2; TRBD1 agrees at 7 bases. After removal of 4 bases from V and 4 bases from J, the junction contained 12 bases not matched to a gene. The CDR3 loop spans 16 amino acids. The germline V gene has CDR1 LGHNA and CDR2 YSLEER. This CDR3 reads CASSLEGQTAFYGYTF. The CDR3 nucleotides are TGCGCCAGCAGCCTCGAGGGACAGACTGCTTTCTATGGCTACACCTTC.

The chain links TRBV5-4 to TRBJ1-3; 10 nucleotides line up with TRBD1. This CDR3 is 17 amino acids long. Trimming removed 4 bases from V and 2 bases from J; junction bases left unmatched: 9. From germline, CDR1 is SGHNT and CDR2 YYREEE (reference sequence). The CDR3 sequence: CASSQGQGRITGNTIYF. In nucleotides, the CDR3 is TGTGCCAGCAGCCAGGGACAGGGGAGGATTACTGGAAACACCATATATTTT.

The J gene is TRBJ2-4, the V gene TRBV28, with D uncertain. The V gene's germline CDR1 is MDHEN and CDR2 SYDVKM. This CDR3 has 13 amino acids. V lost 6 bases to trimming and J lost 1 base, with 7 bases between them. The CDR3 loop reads CASSLTAKNIQYF. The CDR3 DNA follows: TGTGCCAGCAGCCTAACGGCCAAAAACATTCAGTACTTC.

CDR3 loop: CASSLEGFGRETAHEQFF. The CDR3, as DNA: TGTGCCAGCAGCTTAGAGGGGTTTGGGAGGGAAACTGCCCATGAGCAGTTCTTC. The genes are TRBV7-2 and TRBJ2-1; 7 nucleotides align to TRBD2. CDR3 length: 18 amino acids. Trimming removed 1 base from V and 8 bases from J; junction bases left unmatched: 17. The V gene's germline CDR1 is SGHTA and CDR2 FQGNSA.

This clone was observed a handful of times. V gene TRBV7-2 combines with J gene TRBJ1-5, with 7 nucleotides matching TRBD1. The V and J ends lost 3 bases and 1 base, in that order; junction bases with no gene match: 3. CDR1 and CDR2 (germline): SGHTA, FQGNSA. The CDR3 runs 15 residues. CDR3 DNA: TGTGCCAGCAGCTTGGACAGGAGAAGCAATCAGCCCCAGCATTTT. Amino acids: CASSLDRRSNQPQHF.

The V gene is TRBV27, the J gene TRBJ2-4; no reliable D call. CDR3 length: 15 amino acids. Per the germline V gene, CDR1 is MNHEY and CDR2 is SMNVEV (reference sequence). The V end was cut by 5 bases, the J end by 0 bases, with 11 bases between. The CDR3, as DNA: TGTGCCAGCAGTGCTAGACTGCTAGCCAAAAACATTCAGTACTTC. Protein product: CASSARLLAKNIQYF.

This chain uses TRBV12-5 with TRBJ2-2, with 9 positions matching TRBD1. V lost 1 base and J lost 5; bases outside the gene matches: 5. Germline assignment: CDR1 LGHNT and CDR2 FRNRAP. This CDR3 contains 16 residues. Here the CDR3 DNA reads TGTGCTAGTGGTTTGGAGACAGGGGGTTATACCGGGGAGCTGTTTTTT. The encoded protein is CASGLETGGYTGELFF.

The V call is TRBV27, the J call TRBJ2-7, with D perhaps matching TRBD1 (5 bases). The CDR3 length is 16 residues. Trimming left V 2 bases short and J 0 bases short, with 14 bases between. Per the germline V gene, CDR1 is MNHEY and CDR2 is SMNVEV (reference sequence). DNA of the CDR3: TGTGCCAGCAGTTTAGGTACAGGCCCCAGCTCCTACGAGCAGTACTTC. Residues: CASSLGTGPSSYEQYF.

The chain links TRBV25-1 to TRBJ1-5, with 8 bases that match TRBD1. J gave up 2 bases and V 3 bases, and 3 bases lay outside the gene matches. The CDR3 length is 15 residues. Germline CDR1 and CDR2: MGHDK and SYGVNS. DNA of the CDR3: TGTGCCAGCAGTGACCCGGGACAGGGCAATCAGCCCCAGCATTTT. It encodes CASSDPGQGNQPQHF.

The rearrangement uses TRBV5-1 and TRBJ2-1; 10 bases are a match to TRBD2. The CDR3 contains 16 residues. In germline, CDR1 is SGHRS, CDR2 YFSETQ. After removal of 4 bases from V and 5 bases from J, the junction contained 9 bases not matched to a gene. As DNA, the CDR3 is TGCGCCAGCAGCGTAGTAGCGGGAGGTCGACACAATGAGCAGTTCTTC. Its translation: CASSVVAGGRHNEQFF.

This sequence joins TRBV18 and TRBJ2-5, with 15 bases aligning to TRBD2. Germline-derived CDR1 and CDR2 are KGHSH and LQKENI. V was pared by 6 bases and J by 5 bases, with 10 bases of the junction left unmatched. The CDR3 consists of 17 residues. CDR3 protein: CASSPGLAGGTAETQYF. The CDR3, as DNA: TGTGCCAGCTCCCCGGGACTAGCGGGGGGAACAGCTGAGACCCAGTACTTC.

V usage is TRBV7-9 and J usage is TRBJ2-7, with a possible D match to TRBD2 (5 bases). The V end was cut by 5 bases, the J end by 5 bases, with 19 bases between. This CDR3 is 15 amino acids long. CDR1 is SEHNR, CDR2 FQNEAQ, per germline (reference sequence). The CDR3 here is CASSTLARTADEQYF. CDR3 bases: TGTGCCAGCAGCACCCTAGCCCGGACGGCCGACGAGCAGTACTTC.

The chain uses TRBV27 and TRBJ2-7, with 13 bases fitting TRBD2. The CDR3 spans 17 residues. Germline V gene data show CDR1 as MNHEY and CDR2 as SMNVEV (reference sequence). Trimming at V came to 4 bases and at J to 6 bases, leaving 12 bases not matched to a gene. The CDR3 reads CASSSRTSGRGFIEQYF. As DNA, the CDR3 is TGTGCCAGCAGTTCACGGACTAGCGGGAGAGGCTTTATCGAGCAGTACTTC.

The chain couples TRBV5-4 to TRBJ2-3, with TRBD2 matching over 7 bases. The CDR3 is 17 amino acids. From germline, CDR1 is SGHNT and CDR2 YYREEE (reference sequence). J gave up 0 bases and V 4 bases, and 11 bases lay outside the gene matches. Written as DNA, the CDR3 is TGTGCCAGCAGCCTGGAACTTTTAGCGGGTAGCACAGATACGCAGTATTTT. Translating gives CASSLELLAGSTDTQYF.